Below, one TCR beta chain is given with its context. These data originate in a study of tumor and adjacent non-tumor tissue in lung cancer. This CDR3 has 16 amino acids. Per germline, CDR1 WNHNN and CDR2 SYGVQD (reference sequence). With 3 bases clipped from V and 7 bases from J, the junction kept 13 bases outside the gene matches. RNA was extracted from bulk tissue without any cell sorting. Three rounds of nested PCR, following a modified ARM-PCR protocol, produced the TCRbeta library. In TCRdb, the multiplex PCR reads were re-called with MiXCR into one record per CDR3 protein. The data show around 66,000 distinct CDR3 sequences, around 73% seen once.

Input material: lung tumor tissue. This chain joins TRBV10-1 and TRBJ2-5, with 8 bases aligning to TRBD1. This sequence originates from a man in his fifties or sixties with non-small cell lung cancer. The CDR3 region has the DNA TGCGCCAGCAGTGACTCCCTGACAGGGGCCAAGTGGACCCAGTACTTC. Encoded protein: CASSDSLTGAKWTQYF.